This T cell receptor beta chain was found in a study of T cell responses to AZD1222 COVID-19 vaccine. The CDR3 is made up of 15 amino acids. Unmatched junction bases numbered 5, after V lost 2 bases and J lost 5 bases. Germline loops: CDR1 MGHRA, CDR2 YSYEKL. Data came from immunoSEQ multiplex PCR; TCRdb stores just in-frame clones and leaves some out. The profile shows 95,000 to 150,000 clones, approximately 87% of them singletons. This TCR was sampled from an adult in good health. The chain joins TRBV4-1 to TRBJ2-1, with 8 bases fitting TRBD2. Sequencing was performed on peripheral blood, taken on day 0 of AZD1222 vaccination. CDR3 sequence (DNA): TGCGCCAGCAGCCAATCTCCGGGACTAGACAATGAGCAGTTCTTC. Its protein is CASSQSPGLDNEQFF.